This note documents a single T cell receptor (beta chain) sequence. The CDR3 loop spans 16 amino acids. Germline V lookup: CDR1 LNHDA, CDR2 SQIVND (reference sequence). V gave up 3 bases and J gave up 3 bases; unmatched junction bases: 6. This entry comes from a study of technical replicates of blood from a handful of donors. Sequenced by immunoSEQ multiplex PCR; TCRdb stores in-frame clones only, minus some. The data show approximately 100,000 clones, with 96% seen just once and 0.21% held by the top ten. This sequence was found in a human donor in good health. The sequenced sample was T cells isolated from PBMCs. The rearrangement joins TRBV19 to TRBJ2-1; 9 bases agree with TRBD2. CDR3 DNA sequence: TGTGCCAGTAGTATCAACCTAGCGGGATACTACAATGAGCAGTTCTTC. It specifies CASSINLAGYYNEQFF.